One sample yielded the 14 T cell receptor beta chains listed below, sequenced in a study of beta chain features in type 1 diabetes. Overall study findings and caveats: TCRB CDR3 length was moderately but significantly reduced in all four CD4+ subsets of Type 1 diabetes patients.

No antigen has been identified for these receptors. Expressed TCRB transcripts got sequenced, as all isolated RNA was reverse transcribed. TCRdb keeps only in-frame clones here, not all; method: immunoSEQ multiplex PCR. The data contain about 47,000 clones, just under 45% of them singletons. The sample taken for sequencing was stem cell memory CD4+ T cells from blood. These receptors all come from a man aged 25-45 years with type 1 diabetes.

This clone was seen only a few times. The V call is TRBV19, the J call TRBJ1-5, with TRBD1 matching 8 bases. Losses at the gene ends were 2 bases for V and 5 bases for J; bases not matched to a gene: 2. Germline CDR1 LNHDA, CDR2 SQIVND (reference sequence). The CDR3 loop spans 14 amino acids. The CDR3 DNA sequence: TGTGCCAGTAGTATACCAGGGGGCTATCAGCCCCAGCATTTT. It yields the protein CASSIPGGYQPQHF.

This clone was recorded a few times. The chain couples TRBV27 to TRBJ1-2; D not resolved. The germline V gene has CDR1 MNHEY and CDR2 SMNVEV (reference sequence). V was shortened by 5 bases and J by 0 bases, with 10 bases between the two germline ends. The CDR3 covers 14 residues. CDR3 loop: CASSPITPNYGYTF. DNA of the CDR3: TGTGCCAGCAGTCCCATAACTCCTAACTATGGCTACACCTTC.

CDR3 bases: TGCGCCAGCAGCTTTAACCCGGGACTAGTGATAGATACGCAGTATTTT. Its protein product is CASSFNPGLVIDTQYF. V gene TRBV5-1 combines with J gene TRBJ2-3; 8 nucleotides agree with TRBD2. The CDR3 extends over 16 amino acids. V gave up 2 bases and J gave up 5 bases; unmatched junction bases: 10. Germline lookup yields CDR1 SGHRS and CDR2 YFSETQ.

J is TRBJ1-5 and V is TRBV5-1; D may be TRBD1 (5 bases). Trimming took 1 base from V and 2 from J, leaving 10 bases between them. The CDR3 consists of 15 residues. Germline CDR1 is SGHRS and CDR2 is YFSETQ. The DNA for the CDR3 is TGCGCCAGCAGCTTGTCAGGCAGGGGCAATCAGCCCCAGCATTTT. Protein sequence: CASSLSGRGNQPQHF.

The J gene is TRBJ1-1, the V gene TRBV18; D might be TRBD1 (6 bases). Trimming pared 4 bases from V and 5 bases from J, leaving 11 bases between. The CDR3 totals 13 residues. Germline V gene data show CDR1 as KGHSH and CDR2 as LQKENI. CDR3 sequence reads: CASSLAGVTEAFF. The CDR3 DNA reads as TGTGCCAGCTCACTGGCAGGGGTAACTGAAGCTTTCTTT.

V usage is TRBV6-5 and J usage is TRBJ1-5; a weak D match, TRBD1 (6 bases). Germline assignment: CDR1 MNHEY and CDR2 SVGAGI. Trimming stripped 6 bases from V and 0 bases from J, with 12 bases between. CDR3 length: 15 amino acids. CDR3: CASSPDRYSNQPQHF. The CDR3 coding sequence is TGTGCCAGCAGCCCCGACAGGTATAGCAATCAGCCCCAGCATTTT.

This clone appeared a single time. The CDR3 nucleotides read TGCGCCAGCAGCCCATCTCTGAGCTCCTACAATGAGCAGTTCTTC. Translating gives CASSPSLSSYNEQFF. This chain links TRBV5-1 with TRBJ2-1; D gene unclear. Germline CDR1 and CDR2: SGHRS and YFSETQ. This CDR3 is built from 15 residues. The germline V and J ends were trimmed by 4 bases and 0 bases, with 11 bases remaining between them.

This clone has only a few counts. The rearrangement links TRBV7-9 to TRBJ2-1, with D possibly matching TRBD2 (5 bases). V lost 3 bases to trimming and J lost 3 bases, with 9 bases between them. The V gene's germline CDR1 is SEHNR and CDR2 FQNEAQ (reference sequence). The CDR3 is made up of 14 amino acids. The CDR3 reads CASSFFGDYNEQFF. The CDR3 region has the DNA TGTGCCAGCAGCTTTTTCGGGGACTACAATGAGCAGTTCTTC.

A remark on this clone: Other DNA variants within this sample encode the same CDR3. The rearrangement links TRBV7-9 to TRBJ1-4; no firm D call. In germline, CDR1 is SEHNR, CDR2 FQNEAQ (reference sequence). Deletions cut 3 bases from V and 8 bases from J, with 4 bases between. CDR3 length: 11 residues. The CDR3 loop reads CASSFREKLFF. The CDR3 DNA reads as TGTGCCAGCAGCTTTAGAGAAAAACTGTTTTTT.

The chain combines TRBV6-1 with TRBJ1-5; D is possibly TRBD1 (5 bases). The germline gives CDR1 MNHNS, CDR2 SASEGT. Trimming stripped 6 bases from V and 3 bases from J, with 12 bases between. The CDR3 sequence is 14 residues long. CDR3 nucleotide sequence: TGTGCCAGCAGGCGGGACGGTTACAATCAGCCCCAGCATTTT. This gives the protein CASRRDGYNQPQHF.

This clone was picked up a small number of times. The CDR3 nucleotides are TGTGCCAGCAGCTTATATGGGGGCCCAGAGACCCAGTACTTC. It is translated as CASSLYGGPETQYF. This chain links TRBV7-2 with TRBJ2-5, with D maybe TRBD1 (6 bases). This CDR3 contains 14 residues. V was shortened by 2 bases and J by 4 bases, with 11 bases between the two germline ends. In germline, CDR1 is SGHTA, CDR2 FQGNSA.

In its sample, this clone was seen a few times. J is TRBJ2-1 and V is TRBV7-9; possibly TRBD1 for D (6 bases). Germline CDR1 reads SEHNR; CDR2 reads FQNEAQ (reference sequence). Trimming stripped 2 bases from V and 3 bases from J, with 8 bases between. CDR3 length: 14 amino acids. The CDR3: CASSLWDNYNEQFF. CDR3 nucleotide sequence: TGTGCCAGCAGCTTATGGGACAACTACAATGAGCAGTTCTTC.

This clone turned up a few times. The chain uses TRBV7-9 and TRBJ2-3; 9 nucleotides line up with TRBD2. Germline V lookup: CDR1 SEHNR, CDR2 FQNEAQ (reference sequence). After removal of 4 bases from V and 5 bases from J, the junction contained 10 bases not matched to a gene. The CDR3 length is 16 residues. The chain's CDR3 is CASSSISGSFGDTQYF. In DNA, the CDR3 is TGTGCCAGCAGCTCGATTAGCGGGAGCTTTGGAGATACGCAGTATTTT. The complete variable domain, with remaining parts taken from reference TRBV7-9 and TRBJ2-3, reads DTGVSQNPRHKITKRGQNVTFRCDPISEHNRLYWYRQTLGQGPEFLTYFQNEAQLEKSRLLSDRFSAERPKGSFSTLEIQRTEQGDSAMYLCASSSISGSFGDTQYFGPGTRLTVL.

The chain employs TRBV5-1 and TRBJ2-7; TRBD1 agrees at 12 bases. The J segment lost 7 bases and the V segment lost 4 bases, leaving 6 bases of the junction unmatched. The CDR3 spans 14 residues. The V gene's germline CDR1 is SGHRS and CDR2 YFSETQ. The CDR3: CASSPGQGAGEQYF. The CDR3 DNA sequence: TGCGCCAGCAGCCCGGGACAGGGGGCTGGGGAGCAGTACTTC.